This T cell receptor beta chain was obtained from a study of liver allograft versus peripheral blood T cells. For the study at large: Recipients' peripheral blood T cell receptor repertoires were compared with those in transplanted livers.

TCRdb re-analysed the reads in MiXCR, keeping a single row per CDR3 protein. The data contain roughly 1,200 distinct CDR3 sequences, around two fifths of them seen just once; the ten biggest clones take up about three quarters. CDR1 and CDR2 from the germline V gene are MDHEN and SYDVKM. CDR3 length: 15 residues. Trimming shortened V by 6 bases and J by 6 bases, and 17 bases separated the two germline ends. The sequence derives from a human patient who had a liver transplant. Some T cells may arise from the graft donor. This chain links TRBV28 with TRBJ1-4; no firm D call. The CDR3: CASRPGWGRDEKLFF. DNA of the CDR3: TGTGCCAGCAGACCCGGTTGGGGTAGGGATGAAAAACTGTTTTTT.